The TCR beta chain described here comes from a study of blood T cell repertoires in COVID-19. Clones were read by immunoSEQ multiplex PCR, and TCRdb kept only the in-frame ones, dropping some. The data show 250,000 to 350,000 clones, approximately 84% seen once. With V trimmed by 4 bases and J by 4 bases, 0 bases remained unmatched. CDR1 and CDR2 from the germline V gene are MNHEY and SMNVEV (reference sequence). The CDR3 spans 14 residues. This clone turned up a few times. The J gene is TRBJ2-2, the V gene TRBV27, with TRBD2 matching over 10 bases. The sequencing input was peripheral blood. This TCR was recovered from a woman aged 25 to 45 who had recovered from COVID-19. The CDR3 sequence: CASSSSGSTGELFF. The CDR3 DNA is TGTGCCAGCAGTTCTAGCGGGAGCACCGGGGAGCTGTTTTTT.